This T cell receptor beta chain appears in the sequencing data of a study of metastatic and nonmetastatic thyroid tumors. Study information: Repertoire comparison spanned blood and tumor or nodule tissue of malignant and benign thyroid patients. Findings and caveats of the study: Versus benign nodules, malignant thyroid tumors reportedly had significantly higher TCR beta diversity, in blood and tumor.

The CDR3 loop spans 15 amino acids. CDR1 is MNHEY, CDR2 SVGAGI, per germline. V dropped 2 bases and J dropped 8 bases, with 18 bases sitting between them. In the authors' workflow: What underpinned the distant-metastasis classifier for papillary thyroid cancer was the set of CDR3 differences across clinicopathological groups. TCRdb re-called clones via MiXCR from the PCR reads. The V and J calls were determined by TCRdb, not by the authors. In the table there are about 14,000 clones, approximately 12% of which are singletons. Thyroid surgery was preceded by no treatment in any patient. This clone is categorized as medium-sized. Its cognate antigen is unknown.

This clonotype was obtained from a female donor with papillary thyroid cancer or a benign thyroid nodule (not recorded which). Some clones in this sample may be carry-over from other donors' samples. The J gene is TRBJ1-1, the V gene TRBV6-5; D not resolved. The sequenced sample was blood. The CDR3 DNA reads TGTGCCAGCAGTTACGAAGGGCCCCCGTTAAGGGAAGCTTTCTTT. Translated: CASSYEGPPLREAFF.